This T cell receptor (beta chain) was recovered during a study of cytomegalovirus exposure and HLA in healthy donors. The V gene lost 3 bases and the J gene lost 2 bases, with 14 bases spanning the gap. Germline CDR1 SGHAT, CDR2 FQNNGV. This CDR3 has 16 residues. 13 Jbeta primers and 60 Vbeta primers were used for the PCR. Method: immunoSEQ multiplex PCR; TCRdb's copy keeps in-frame clones and lacks some. The sample lists 130,000 to 150,000 clones, just under 80% occurring once. The clonotype originates from a man under 40 in good health and CMV-seronegative. The chain is built from TRBV11-2 and TRBJ1-3; tentatively, D is TRBD1 (5 bases). The sample taken for sequencing was PBMCs. The CDR3 nucleotides read TGTGCCAGCAGCTTGGGGCTTAGGGGTGCTGGAAACACCATATATTTT. It translates to CASSLGLRGAGNTIYF.